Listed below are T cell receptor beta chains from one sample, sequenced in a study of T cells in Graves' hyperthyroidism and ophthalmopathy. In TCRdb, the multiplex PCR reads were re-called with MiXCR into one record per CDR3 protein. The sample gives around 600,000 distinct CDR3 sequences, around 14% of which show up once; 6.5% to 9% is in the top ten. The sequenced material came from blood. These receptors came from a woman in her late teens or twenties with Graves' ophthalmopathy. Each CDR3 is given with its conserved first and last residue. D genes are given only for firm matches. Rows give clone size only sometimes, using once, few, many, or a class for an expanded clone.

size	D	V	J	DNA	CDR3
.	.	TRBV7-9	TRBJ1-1	TGTGCCAGCACCCCCCTTTTCGGGCAAAACACTGAAGCTTTCTTT	CASTPLFGQNTEAFF
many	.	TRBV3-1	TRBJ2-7	TGTGCCAGCAGCCACCCAGGATTCGACTCTTACGAGCAGTACTTC	CASSHPGFDSYEQYF
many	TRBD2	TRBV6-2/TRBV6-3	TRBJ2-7	TGTGCCAGCAGACATGGGACTAGCGGCTCCTACGAGCAGTACTTC	CASRHGTSGSYEQYF
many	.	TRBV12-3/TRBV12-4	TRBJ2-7	TGTGCCAGCACCTACGTTAGGGGCCCAGTCTCCTACGAGCAGTACTTC	CASTYVRGPVSYEQYF
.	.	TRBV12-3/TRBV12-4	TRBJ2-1	TGTGCCAGCAGAGCAGGGCTCTACCAGTTCTTC	CASRAGLYQFF
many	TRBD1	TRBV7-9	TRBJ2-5	TGTGCCAGCAGCTTGGACAGGATCCAAGAGACCCAGTACTTC	CASSLDRIQETQYF
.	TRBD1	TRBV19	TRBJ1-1	TGTGCCAGTCACAGGGGGGACAGCACAAGAGAAGCTTTCTTT	CASHRGDSTREAFF
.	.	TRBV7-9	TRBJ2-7	TGTGCCAGCAGCTTACCCCTGGAGCCTTACGAGCAGTACTTC	CASSLPLEPYEQYF
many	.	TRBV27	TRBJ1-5	TGTGCCAGCAGCTTAACGGATCAGCCCCAGCATTTT	CASSLTDQPQHF
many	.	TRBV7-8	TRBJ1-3	TGTGCCAGCAGCTTAGCCCGATTTGAGGTTGGAAACACCATATATTTT	CASSLARFEVGNTIYF
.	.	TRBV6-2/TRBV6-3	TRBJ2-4	TGTGCCAGCAGACCCACCCAGGGAAACATTCAGTACTTC	CASRPTQGNIQYF
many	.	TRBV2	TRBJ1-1	TGTGCCACCACCCTGTCTACGGGGAACACTGAAGCTTTCTTT	CATTLSTGNTEAFF
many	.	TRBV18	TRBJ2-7	TGTGCCTCCTGCGAGGGGGGGGACTACGAGCAGTACTTC	CASCEGGDYEQYF
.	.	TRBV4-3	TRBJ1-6	TGCGCCAGCAGCCCGACAGTTTATAATTCACCCCTCCACTTT	CASSPTVYNSPLHF
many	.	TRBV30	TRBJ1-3	TGTGCCTGGAGCCCTGGGATTGGAAACACCATATATTTT	CAWSPGIGNTIYF
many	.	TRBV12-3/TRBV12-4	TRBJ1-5	TGTGCCAGCAGCCGCGCCGGGGGGGGGGTTGGCAATCAGCCCCAGCATTTT	CASSRAGGGVGNQPQHF
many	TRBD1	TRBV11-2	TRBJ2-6	TGTGCCGTAAAGCGTCAGGGGGCGGCTGGGGCCAACGTCCTGACTTTC	CAVKRQGAAGANVLTF
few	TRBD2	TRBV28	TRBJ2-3	TGTGCCAGCAGCCCCCCTAGCGGGAGGCCCACAGATACGCAGTATTTT	CASSPPSGRPTDTQYF
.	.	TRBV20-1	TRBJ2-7	TGCAGTGCTAGAGGACTAAACTACGAGCAGTACTTC	CSARGLNYEQYF
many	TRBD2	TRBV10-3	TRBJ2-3	TGTGCCACGGACAGTCTTTTCCGCGCCGGGACTAGCGGGAGTGGTACAGATACGCAGTATTTT	CATDSLFRAGTSGSGTDTQYF
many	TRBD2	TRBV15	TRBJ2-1	TGTGCCACCAGCAGAGAGACTAGCGGGAGCCCCCAGTTCTTC	CATSRETSGSPQFF
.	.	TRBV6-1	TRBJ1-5	TGTGCCAGCAGTAAAAGGACGGTTTACAGCAATCAGCCCCAGCATTTT	CASSKRTVYSNQPQHF
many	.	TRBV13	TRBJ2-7	TGTGCCAGCAGCTTCAATCACGAGCAGTACTTC	CASSFNHEQYF
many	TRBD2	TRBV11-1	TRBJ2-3	TGTGCCAGCAGCTTAGAATATGGGACTAGCGGGACCTTCACAGATACGCAGTATTTT	CASSLEYGTSGTFTDTQYF